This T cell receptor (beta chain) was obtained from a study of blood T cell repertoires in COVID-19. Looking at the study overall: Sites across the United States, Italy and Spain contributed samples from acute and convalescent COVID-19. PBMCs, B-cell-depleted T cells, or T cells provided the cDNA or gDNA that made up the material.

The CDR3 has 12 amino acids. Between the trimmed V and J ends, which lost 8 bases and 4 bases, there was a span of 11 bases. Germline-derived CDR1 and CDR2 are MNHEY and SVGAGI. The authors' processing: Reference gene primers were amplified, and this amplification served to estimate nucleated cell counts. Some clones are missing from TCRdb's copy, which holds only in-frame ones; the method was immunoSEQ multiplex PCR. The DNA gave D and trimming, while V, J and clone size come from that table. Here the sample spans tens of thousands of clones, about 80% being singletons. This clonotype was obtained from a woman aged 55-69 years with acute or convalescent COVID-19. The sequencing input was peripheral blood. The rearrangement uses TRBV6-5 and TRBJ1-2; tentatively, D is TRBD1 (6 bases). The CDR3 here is CASRGGSYGYTF. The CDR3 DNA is TGTGCCAGCCGAGGGGGTAGCTATGGCTACACCTTC.